These T cell receptor beta chains were read from a single sample in a study of T cells after somatic rescue of genetic block. TCRdb's table, derived via immunoSEQ multiplex PCR, lists solely in-frame clones and lacks some. The sample carries approximately 14,000 clones, more than 70% recorded once. Sequenced sample: peripheral blood mononuclear cells (PBMCs). The receptor set was obtained from a man between 18 and 29 years old. Each CDR3 is given with its conserved first and last residue. The D gene is left open where the match is weak. Size tells how often a clone was seen (once, few, many) or the class of an expanded clone, and some rows leave it out.

v_gene	abundance	d_gene	j_gene	CDR3nt	CDR3aa
TRBV14	once	TRBD1	TRBJ2-7	TGTGCCAGCAGCCAAGCCGGGACAGGGGGCGTCAACGAGCAGTACTTC	CASSQAGTGGVNEQYF
TRBV4-1	NA	TRBD2	TRBJ2-7	TGCGCCAGCAGCCTCGCCAAGGGCGGGGGTAGCTCCTACGAGCAGTACTTC	CASSLAKGGGSSYEQYF
TRBV18	NA	NA	TRBJ2-5	TGTGCCAGCTCACCCACCTTACAAGAGACCCAGTACTTC	CASSPTLQETQYF
TRBV6-5	NA	NA	TRBJ2-2	TGTGCCAGCAGTTACTCCCCAGCGGTGGAGCTGTTTTTT	CASSYSPAVELFF
TRBV19	NA	NA	TRBJ1-6	TGTGCCAGTAGAAAGACGGGAGTAATGGATTCACCCCTCCACTTT	CASRKTGVMDSPLHF
TRBV7-3	few	NA	TRBJ2-4	TGTGCCAGCAGCTTGGACACTTGGGGCATTCAGTACTTC	CASSLDTWGIQYF
TRBV6-5	NA	NA	TRBJ2-3	TGTGCCAGCAGTTACCACGCGACAGGATCCACAGATACGCAGTATTTT	CASSYHATGSTDTQYF
TRBV6-1	few	NA	TRBJ2-3	TGTGCCAGCAGTGAAGCAGTGCAGGGAGGCACAGATACGCAGTATTTT	CASSEAVQGGTDTQYF
TRBV5-1	NA	TRBD1	TRBJ2-2	TGCGCCAGCAGCTTGGAGGCAGGGGGCAACACCGGGGAGCTGTTTTTT	CASSLEAGGNTGELFF
TRBV7-6	NA	NA	TRBJ2-7	TGTGCCAGCAGCTTAGAGGGAGGGGGGGCAGTATCCTACGAGCAGTACTTC	CASSLEGGGAVSYEQYF
TRBV2	NA	NA	TRBJ2-2	TGTGCCAGCAGGGGGACGAACACCGGGGAGCTGTTTTTT	CASRGTNTGELFF
TRBV7-6	NA	NA	TRBJ2-6	TGTGCCAGCAGCTACTGGTTCCCAAAGCAATCTAGCTCTGGGGCCAACGTCCTGACTTTC	CASSYWFPKQSSSGANVLTF
TRBV27	NA	NA	TRBJ1-5	TGTGCCAGCAGTTTAAACCTCAATCAGCCCCAGCATTTT	CASSLNLNQPQHF
TRBV5-1	NA	TRBD1	TRBJ2-5	TGCGCCAGCAGCGCCGGGACAGGGGGCAAAGAGACCCAGTACTTC	CASSAGTGGKETQYF
TRBV19	NA	TRBD2	TRBJ2-2	TGTGCCAGTAGTATGGGGGGGACTAGCCCCACCGGGGAGCTGTTTTTT	CASSMGGTSPTGELFF
TRBV4-1	NA	NA	TRBJ2-7	TGCGCCAGCAGCCGATCGACTACCTCCTCCTACGAGCAGTACTTC	CASSRSTTSSYEQYF
TRBV6-6	NA	TRBD1	TRBJ2-7	TGTGCCAGCAGTTACCGGACAGGGGGCGACGAGCAGTACTTC	CASSYRTGGDEQYF
TRBV28	NA	NA	TRBJ2-2	TGTGCCAGCACTCTACGGACTATTAACACCGGGGAGCTGTTTTTT	CASTLRTINTGELFF
TRBV27	NA	NA	TRBJ2-2	TGTGCCAGCAGTTTCATCTCGAGGACACTGAACACCGGGGAGCTGTTTTTT	CASSFISRTLNTGELFF
TRBV21-1	NA	NA	TRBJ2-4	TGTGCCAGCAGCAAAGAGGTAACTGTGGGCCCCCGGACAGGGGAGCCCAAAAACATTCAGTACTTC	CASSKEVTVGPRTGEPKNIQYF
TRBV5-5	NA	NA	TRBJ1-4	TGTGCCAGCGATCCCCAGGAGACAACTAATGAAAAACTGTTTTTT	CASDPQETTNEKLFF
TRBV5-1	NA	NA	TRBJ2-5	TGCGCCAGCAGCTTCAGGGCTGTTTCCCTTCAAGAGACCCAGTACTTC	CASSFRAVSLQETQYF
TRBV11-2	once	TRBD2	TRBJ2-1	TGTGCCAGCAGCTTAGCCGGGACTAGCTCCTACAATGAGCAGTTCTTC	CASSLAGTSSYNEQFF
TRBV7-3	few	NA	TRBJ2-2	TGTGCCAGCAGCCCCACAGGCACCGGGGAGCTGTTTTTT	CASSPTGTGELFF
TRBV2	NA	NA	TRBJ2-7	TGTGCCAGCAGACGCTACGAGCAGTACTTC	CASRRYEQYF
TRBV5-1	NA	NA	TRBJ1-4	TGCGCCAGCAGCCCAATGTCGGGGGGGGCGCTGGCTGAAAAACTGTTTTTT	CASSPMSGGALAEKLFF
TRBV6-5	NA	NA	TRBJ1-2	TGTGCCAGCAGTTACTCGAGGTCGTTGATTGGCTACACCTTC	CASSYSRSLIGYTF
TRBV10-1	few	NA	TRBJ1-1	TGCGCCAGCAGTGAGTTTGGGGCTAGGACTGAAGCTTTCTTT	CASSEFGARTEAFF
TRBV7-6	NA	NA	TRBJ2-7	TGTGCCAGCACCCCCGGGGCCTTCTCCTACGAGCAGTACTTC	CASTPGAFSYEQYF
TRBV6-1	medium-sized	TRBD2	TRBJ2-1	TGTGCCAGCAGTGTTCATAGCGGGGGGCTCTACAATGAGCAGTTCTTC	CASSVHSGGLYNEQFF
TRBV7-9	NA	NA	TRBJ2-3	TGTGCCAGCAGCTTAGCTACCTCGGGGCCTCCATCCACAGATACGCAGTATTTT	CASSLATSGPPSTDTQYF
TRBV7-2	NA	NA	TRBJ2-1	TGTGCCAGCAGCTCTTCGACGAGCTCCTACAATGAGCAGTTCTTC	CASSSSTSSYNEQFF